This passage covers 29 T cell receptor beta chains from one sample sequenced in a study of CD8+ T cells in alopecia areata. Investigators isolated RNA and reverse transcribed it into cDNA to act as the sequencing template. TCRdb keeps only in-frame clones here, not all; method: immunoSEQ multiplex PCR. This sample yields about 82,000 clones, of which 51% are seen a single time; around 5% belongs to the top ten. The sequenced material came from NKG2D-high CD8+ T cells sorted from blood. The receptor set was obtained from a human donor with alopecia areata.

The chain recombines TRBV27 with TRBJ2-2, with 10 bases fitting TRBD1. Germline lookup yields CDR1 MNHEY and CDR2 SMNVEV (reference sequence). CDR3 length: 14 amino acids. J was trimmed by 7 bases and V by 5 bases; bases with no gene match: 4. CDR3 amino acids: CASSGQGGFGELFF. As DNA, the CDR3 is TGTGCCAGCAGTGGACAGGGGGGATTCGGGGAGCTGTTTTTT.

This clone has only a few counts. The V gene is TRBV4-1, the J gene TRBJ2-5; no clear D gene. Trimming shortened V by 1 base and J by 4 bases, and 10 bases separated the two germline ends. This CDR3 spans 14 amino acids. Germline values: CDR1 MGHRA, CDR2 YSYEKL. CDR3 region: CASSQVDAVETQYF. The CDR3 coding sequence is TGCGCCAGCAGCCAAGTGGATGCCGTAGAGACCCAGTACTTC.

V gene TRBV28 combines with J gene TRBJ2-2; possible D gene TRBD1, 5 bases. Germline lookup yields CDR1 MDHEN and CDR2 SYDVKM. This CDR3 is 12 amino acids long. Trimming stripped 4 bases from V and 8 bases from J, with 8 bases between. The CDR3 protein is CASSSRQGELFF. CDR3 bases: TGTGCCAGCAGTTCCCGACAGGGGGAGCTGTTTTTT.

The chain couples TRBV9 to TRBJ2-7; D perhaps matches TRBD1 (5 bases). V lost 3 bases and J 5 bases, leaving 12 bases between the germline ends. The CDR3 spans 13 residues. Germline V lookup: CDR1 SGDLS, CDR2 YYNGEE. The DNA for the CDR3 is TGTGCCAGCAGCGACGGTAAAGGGGACGAGCAGTACTTC. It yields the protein CASSDGKGDEQYF.

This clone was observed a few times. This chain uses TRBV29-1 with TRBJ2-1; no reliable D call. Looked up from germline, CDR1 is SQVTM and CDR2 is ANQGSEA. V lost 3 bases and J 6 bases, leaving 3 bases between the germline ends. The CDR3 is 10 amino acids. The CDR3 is CSVDLNEQFF. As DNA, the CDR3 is TGCAGCGTTGATCTCAATGAGCAGTTCTTC.

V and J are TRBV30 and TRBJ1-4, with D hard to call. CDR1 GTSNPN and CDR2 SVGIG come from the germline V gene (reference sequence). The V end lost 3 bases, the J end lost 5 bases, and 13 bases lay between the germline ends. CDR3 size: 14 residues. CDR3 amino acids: CAWRVGSWNEKLFF. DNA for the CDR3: TGTGCCTGGAGGGTAGGCAGTTGGAATGAAAAACTGTTTTTT. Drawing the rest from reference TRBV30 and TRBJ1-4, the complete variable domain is SQTIHQWPATLVQPVGSPLSLECTVEGTSNPNLYWYRQAAGRGLQLLFYSVGIGQISSEVPQNLSASRPQDRQFILSSKKLLLSDSGFYLCAWRVGSWNEKLFFGSGTQLSVL.

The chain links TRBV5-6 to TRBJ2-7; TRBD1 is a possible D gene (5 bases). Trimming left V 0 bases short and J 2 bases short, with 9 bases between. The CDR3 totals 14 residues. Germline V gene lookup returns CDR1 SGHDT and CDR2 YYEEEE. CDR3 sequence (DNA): TGTGCCAGCAGCTTGGTGCTCAGGGCCTACGAGCAGTACTTC. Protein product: CASSLVLRAYEQYF.

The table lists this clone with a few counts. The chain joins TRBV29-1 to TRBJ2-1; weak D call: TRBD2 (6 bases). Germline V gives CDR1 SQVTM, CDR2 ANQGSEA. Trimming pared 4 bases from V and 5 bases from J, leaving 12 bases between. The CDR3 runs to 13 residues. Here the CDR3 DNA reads TGCAGCGTTGTCACGGGAGCGCACAATGAGCAGTTCTTC. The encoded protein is CSVVTGAHNEQFF.

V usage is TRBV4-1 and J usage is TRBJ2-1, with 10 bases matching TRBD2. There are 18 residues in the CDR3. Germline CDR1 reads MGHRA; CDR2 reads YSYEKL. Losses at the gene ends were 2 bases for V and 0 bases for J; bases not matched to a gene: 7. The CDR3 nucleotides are TGCGCCAGCAGCCAATTACAAGGACTAGCGGCCTCCTACAATGAGCAGTTCTTC. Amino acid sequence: CASSQLQGLAASYNEQFF.

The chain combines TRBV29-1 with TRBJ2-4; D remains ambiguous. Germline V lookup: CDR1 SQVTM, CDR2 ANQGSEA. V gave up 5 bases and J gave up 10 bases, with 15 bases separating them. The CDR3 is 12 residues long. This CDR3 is CSVPSDPNIQYF. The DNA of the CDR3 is TGCAGCGTTCCTTCGGACCCAAATATTCAGTACTTC.

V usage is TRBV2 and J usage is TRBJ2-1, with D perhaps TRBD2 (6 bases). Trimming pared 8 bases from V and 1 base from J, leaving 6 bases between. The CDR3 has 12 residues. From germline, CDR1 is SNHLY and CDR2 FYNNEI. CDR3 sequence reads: CASLASYNEQFF. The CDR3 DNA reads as TGTGCCAGCCTAGCGTCCTACAATGAGCAGTTCTTC.

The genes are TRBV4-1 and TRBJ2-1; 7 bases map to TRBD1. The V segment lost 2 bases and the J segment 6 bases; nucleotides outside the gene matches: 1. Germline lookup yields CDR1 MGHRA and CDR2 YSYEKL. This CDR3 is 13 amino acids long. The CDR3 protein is CASSQRDSNEQFF. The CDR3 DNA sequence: TGCGCCAGCAGCCAAAGGGACAGCAATGAGCAGTTCTTC.

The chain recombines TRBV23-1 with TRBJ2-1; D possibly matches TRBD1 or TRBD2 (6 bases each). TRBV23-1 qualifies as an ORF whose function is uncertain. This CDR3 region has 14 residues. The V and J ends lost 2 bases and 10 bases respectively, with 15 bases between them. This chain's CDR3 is CASSQVGGPVEQFF. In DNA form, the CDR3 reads TGCGCCAGCAGTCAAGTTGGGGGGCCCGTCGAGCAGTTCTTC.

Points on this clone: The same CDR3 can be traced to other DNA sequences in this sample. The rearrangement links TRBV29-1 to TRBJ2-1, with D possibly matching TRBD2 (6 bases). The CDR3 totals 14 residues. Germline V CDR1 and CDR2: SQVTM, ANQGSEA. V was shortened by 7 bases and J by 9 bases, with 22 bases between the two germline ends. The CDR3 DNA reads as TGCAGCGCCGATCCGGGGCGGGGTAGTGGTGAGCAGTTCTTC. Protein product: CSADPGRGSGEQFF.

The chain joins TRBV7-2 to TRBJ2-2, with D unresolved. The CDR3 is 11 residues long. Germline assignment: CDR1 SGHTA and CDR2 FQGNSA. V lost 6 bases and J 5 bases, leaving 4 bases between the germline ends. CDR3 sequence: CASSLTGELFF. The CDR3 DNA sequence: TGTGCCAGCAGTCTAACCGGGGAGCTGTTTTTT. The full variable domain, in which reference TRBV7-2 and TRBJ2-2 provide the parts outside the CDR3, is GAGVSQSPSNKVTEKGKDVELRCDPISGHTALYWYRQSLGQGLEFLIYFQGNSAPDKSGLPSDRFSAERTGGSVSTLTIQRTQQEDSAVYLCASSLTGELFFGEGSRLTVL.

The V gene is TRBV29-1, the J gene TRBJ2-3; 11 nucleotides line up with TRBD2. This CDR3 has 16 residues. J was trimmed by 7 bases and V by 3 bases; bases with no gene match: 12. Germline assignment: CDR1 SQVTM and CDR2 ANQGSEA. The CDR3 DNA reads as TGCAGCGTTGAGCTGAGTACTAGCGGGAGTAGTTATACGCAGTATTTT. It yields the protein CSVELSTSGSSYTQYF.

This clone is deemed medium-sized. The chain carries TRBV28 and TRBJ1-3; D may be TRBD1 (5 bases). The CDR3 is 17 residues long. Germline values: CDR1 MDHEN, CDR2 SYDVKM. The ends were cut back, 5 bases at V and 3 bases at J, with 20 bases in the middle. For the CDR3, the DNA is TGTGCCAGCAGTCCTCTTGGGGGAGGGATCGATGGAAACACCATATATTTT. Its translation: CASSPLGGGIDGNTIYF.

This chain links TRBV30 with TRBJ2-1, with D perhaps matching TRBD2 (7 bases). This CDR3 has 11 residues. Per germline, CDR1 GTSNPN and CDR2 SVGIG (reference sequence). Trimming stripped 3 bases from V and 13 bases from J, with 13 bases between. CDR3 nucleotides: TGTGCCTGGAGGGGGGGGCCGGGACAGTTCTTC. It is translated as CAWRGGPGQFF.

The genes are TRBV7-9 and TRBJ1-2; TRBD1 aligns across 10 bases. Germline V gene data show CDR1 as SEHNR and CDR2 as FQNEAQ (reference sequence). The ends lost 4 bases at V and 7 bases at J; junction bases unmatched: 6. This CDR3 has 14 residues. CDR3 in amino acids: CASSWTGTGVGYTF. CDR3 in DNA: TGTGCCAGCAGCTGGACCGGGACAGGGGTTGGCTACACCTTC.

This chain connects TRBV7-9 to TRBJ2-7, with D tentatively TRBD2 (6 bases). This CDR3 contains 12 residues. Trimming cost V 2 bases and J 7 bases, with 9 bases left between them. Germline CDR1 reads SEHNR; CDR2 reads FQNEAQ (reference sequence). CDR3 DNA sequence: TGTGCCAGCAGCTTATCGGGGGTGGAGCAGTACTTC. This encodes CASSLSGVEQYF.

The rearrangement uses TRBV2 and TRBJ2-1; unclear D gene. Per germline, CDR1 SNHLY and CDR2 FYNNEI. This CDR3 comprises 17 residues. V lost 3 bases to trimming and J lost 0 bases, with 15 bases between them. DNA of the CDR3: TGTGCCAGCAGTGACCCCCACCAGAGTAGCTCCTACAATGAGCAGTTCTTC. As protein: CASSDPHQSSSYNEQFF.

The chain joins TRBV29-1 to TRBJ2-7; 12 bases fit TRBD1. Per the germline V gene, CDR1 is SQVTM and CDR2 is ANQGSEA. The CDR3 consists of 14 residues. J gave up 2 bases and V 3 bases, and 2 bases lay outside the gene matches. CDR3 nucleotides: TGCAGCGTTGATGGGACAGGGGGCACCTACGAGCAGTACTTC. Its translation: CSVDGTGGTYEQYF.

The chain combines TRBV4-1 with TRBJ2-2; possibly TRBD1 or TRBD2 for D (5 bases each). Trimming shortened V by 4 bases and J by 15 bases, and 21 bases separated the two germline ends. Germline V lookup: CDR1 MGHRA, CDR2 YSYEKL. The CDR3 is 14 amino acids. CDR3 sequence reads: CASSPSQGDYSVFF. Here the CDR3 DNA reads TGCGCCAGCAGCCCATCCCAGGGAGACTATAGTGTGTTTTTT.

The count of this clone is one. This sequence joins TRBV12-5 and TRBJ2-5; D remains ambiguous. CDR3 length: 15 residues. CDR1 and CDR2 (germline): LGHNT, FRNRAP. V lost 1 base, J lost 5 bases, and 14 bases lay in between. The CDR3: CASGLGTLRTETQYF. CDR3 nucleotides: TGTGCTAGTGGTTTGGGTACCCTTAGGACGGAGACCCAGTACTTC.

The chain's CDR3 is CASGLVGSGRETQYF. The CDR3 DNA follows: TGTGCTAGTGGTTTGGTGGGTAGCGGGAGGGAGACCCAGTACTTC. The chain recombines TRBV12-5 with TRBJ2-5, with TRBD2 matching over 10 bases. Germline CDR1 reads LGHNT; CDR2 reads FRNRAP. The CDR3 contains 15 residues. The V gene end was trimmed by 0 bases and the J gene end by 5 bases; junction bases not matched to a gene: 3. Combining the CDR3 with reference TRBV12-5 and TRBJ2-5 gives the whole variable domain DARVTQTPRHKVTEMGQEVTMRCQPILGHNTVFWYRQTMMQGLELLAYFRNRAPLDDSGMPKDRFSAEMPDATLATLKIQPSEPRDSAVYFCASGLVGSGRETQYFGPGTRLLVL.

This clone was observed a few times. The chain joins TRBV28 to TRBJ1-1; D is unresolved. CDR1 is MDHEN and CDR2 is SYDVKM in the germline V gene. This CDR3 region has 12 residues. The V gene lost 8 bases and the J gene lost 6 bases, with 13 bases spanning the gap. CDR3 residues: CASRLGRAEAFF. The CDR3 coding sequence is TGTGCCAGCCGACTTGGGAGGGCTGAAGCTTTCTTT.

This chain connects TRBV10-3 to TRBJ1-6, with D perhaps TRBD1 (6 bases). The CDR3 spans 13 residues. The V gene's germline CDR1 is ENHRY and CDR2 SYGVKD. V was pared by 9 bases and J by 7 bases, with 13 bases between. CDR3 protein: CAIKGELNSPLHF. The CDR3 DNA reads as TGTGCCATAAAGGGGGAATTAAATTCACCCCTCCACTTT.

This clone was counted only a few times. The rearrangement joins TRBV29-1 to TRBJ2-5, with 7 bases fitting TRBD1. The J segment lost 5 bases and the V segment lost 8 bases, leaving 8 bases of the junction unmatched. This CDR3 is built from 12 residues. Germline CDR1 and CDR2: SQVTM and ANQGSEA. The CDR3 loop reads CSSTGESETQYF. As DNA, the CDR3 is TGCAGCAGTACAGGGGAGTCCGAGACCCAGTACTTC.

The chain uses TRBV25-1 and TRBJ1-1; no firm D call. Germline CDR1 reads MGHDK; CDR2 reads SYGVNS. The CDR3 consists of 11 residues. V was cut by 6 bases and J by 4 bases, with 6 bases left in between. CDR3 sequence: CASSSGTEAFF. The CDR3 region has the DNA TGTGCCAGCAGCTCGGGCACTGAAGCTTTCTTT.